This is a list of T cell receptor beta chains from one sample in a study of T cells in Graves' hyperthyroidism and ophthalmopathy. TCRdb re-analysed the multiplex PCR reads in MiXCR, keeping a single row per CDR3 protein. This sample has around 300,000 distinct CDR3 sequences, with approximately 13% found just once. The sample consisted of blood. These receptors all stem from a woman in her forties with Graves' ophthalmopathy. CDR3s leave out the opening cysteine and the closing phenylalanine or tryptophan. The order of the fields is clone size, J gene, V gene, CDR3 protein. Not every row has a clone size; where given, it reads once, few, many or a size class.

abundance: many; j_gene: TRBJ2-1; v_gene: TRBV18; CDR3aa: ASSPPSGSYEQF
abundance: many; j_gene: TRBJ2-7; v_gene: TRBV19; CDR3aa: ASSIGGGGSYEQY
abundance: many; j_gene: TRBJ2-3; v_gene: TRBV2; CDR3aa: ASTVQRGDTQY
abundance: few; j_gene: TRBJ2-1; v_gene: TRBV19; CDR3aa: ASSPAGGPSYNEQF
abundance: many; j_gene: TRBJ2-5; v_gene: TRBV7-2; CDR3aa: ASSLNQAGGWETQY
abundance: few; j_gene: TRBJ2-1; v_gene: TRBV24-1; CDR3aa: ATSDPTGEAYNEQF
abundance: few; j_gene: TRBJ1-2; v_gene: TRBV19; CDR3aa: ASRAGRTYYGYT
abundance: many; j_gene: TRBJ2-3; v_gene: TRBV4-1; CDR3aa: ASSQDPVDNTDTQY
abundance: NA; j_gene: TRBJ2-7; v_gene: TRBV18; CDR3aa: ASSPLGDTTYEQY
abundance: many; j_gene: TRBJ2-1; v_gene: TRBV7-2; CDR3aa: ASSLVLAGNNEQF
abundance: NA; j_gene: TRBJ2-7; v_gene: TRBV4-1; CDR3aa: ASSRATGGRSYEQY
abundance: many; j_gene: TRBJ2-7; v_gene: TRBV2; CDR3aa: ASIRDRHSYEQY
abundance: once; j_gene: TRBJ1-2; v_gene: TRBV20-1; CDR3aa: SARDQGQGGNYGYT
abundance: many; j_gene: TRBJ2-7; v_gene: TRBV28; CDR3aa: ASNGLRADRYYEQY
abundance: NA; j_gene: TRBJ2-5; v_gene: TRBV5-4; CDR3aa: ASRRGEQETQY
abundance: many; j_gene: TRBJ2-1; v_gene: TRBV28; CDR3aa: ASSLRLLASSYNEQF
abundance: many; j_gene: TRBJ2-5; v_gene: TRBV12-3/TRBV12-4; CDR3aa: ASSFGQGVLGPQETQY
abundance: few; j_gene: TRBJ2-3; v_gene: TRBV5-8; CDR3aa: ASSFGQATDTQY
abundance: NA; j_gene: TRBJ1-1; v_gene: TRBV6-1; CDR3aa: ASRIDRVSNTEAF
abundance: many; j_gene: TRBJ2-1; v_gene: TRBV19; CDR3aa: ASSRTSGSEYEQF
abundance: many; j_gene: TRBJ1-1; v_gene: TRBV28; CDR3aa: ASSFVGITEAF
abundance: many; j_gene: TRBJ2-3; v_gene: TRBV2; CDR3aa: ARDAGDTQY
abundance: NA; j_gene: TRBJ1-1; v_gene: TRBV10-2; CDR3aa: ASSEPRTGISNTEAF
abundance: many; j_gene: TRBJ2-5; v_gene: TRBV5-5; CDR3aa: ASSLATSGGASRETQY
abundance: few; j_gene: TRBJ1-2; v_gene: TRBV3-1; CDR3aa: ASSLAPGGQPVRGYGYT
abundance: many; j_gene: TRBJ2-1; v_gene: TRBV2; CDR3aa: ASSPTSGPNNEQF
abundance: many; j_gene: TRBJ2-5; v_gene: TRBV20-1; CDR3aa: SMVSQETQY
abundance: many; j_gene: TRBJ1-1; v_gene: TRBV12-5; CDR3aa: ASGLEGATGTEAF
abundance: NA; j_gene: TRBJ1-1; v_gene: TRBV6-5; CDR3aa: ASSYDTEAF
abundance: many; j_gene: TRBJ1-2; v_gene: TRBV5-1; CDR3aa: ASSPRQPEDGYT
abundance: NA; j_gene: TRBJ2-1; v_gene: TRBV20-1; CDR3aa: SAGTGVANEQF
abundance: many; j_gene: TRBJ2-1; v_gene: TRBV24-1; CDR3aa: ATRLNNEQF
abundance: NA; j_gene: TRBJ2-1; v_gene: TRBV14; CDR3aa: ASSQGLALWDEQF
abundance: many; j_gene: TRBJ2-5; v_gene: TRBV14; CDR3aa: ARETGLKTQY
abundance: many; j_gene: TRBJ1-6; v_gene: TRBV28; CDR3aa: ASRPRGRMNSPLH
abundance: NA; j_gene: TRBJ2-1; v_gene: TRBV19; CDR3aa: ASTRTYGETYNEQF
abundance: few; j_gene: TRBJ1-1; v_gene: TRBV29-1; CDR3aa: SVVPGQGGTEAF
abundance: many; j_gene: TRBJ2-5; v_gene: TRBV11-1; CDR3aa: ASSLTSGVEETQY
abundance: NA; j_gene: TRBJ1-3; v_gene: TRBV5-1; CDR3aa: ASSLLEGAVAGNTIY
abundance: many; j_gene: TRBJ1-1; v_gene: TRBV29-1; CDR3aa: SVKFGTEAF
abundance: NA; j_gene: TRBJ2-7; v_gene: TRBV7-8; CDR3aa: ASSLVGPTEQY
abundance: many; j_gene: TRBJ2-7; v_gene: TRBV2; CDR3aa: ASIQREDHEQY
abundance: many; j_gene: TRBJ1-2; v_gene: TRBV2; CDR3aa: ASSEGVRGLGGYT
abundance: many; j_gene: TRBJ2-3; v_gene: TRBV28; CDR3aa: ASSLVSDTQY
abundance: NA; j_gene: TRBJ2-2; v_gene: TRBV12-3/TRBV12-4; CDR3aa: ASIPLAGEGTGELF
abundance: NA; j_gene: TRBJ1-1; v_gene: TRBV7-8; CDR3aa: ASSLERVRTTKRNTEAF
abundance: few; j_gene: TRBJ2-5; v_gene: TRBV7-9; CDR3aa: ASSSTGGLETQY
abundance: many; j_gene: TRBJ2-1; v_gene: TRBV19; CDR3aa: ASRDGGPLYNEQF
abundance: few; j_gene: TRBJ2-2; v_gene: TRBV12-3/TRBV12-4; CDR3aa: ASRATTAYGELF
abundance: NA; j_gene: TRBJ1-1; v_gene: TRBV20-1; CDR3aa: SAYVPYRGNTEAF